These 20 T cell receptor beta chains originate from one sample sequenced in a study of blood T cells in healthy people across ages. The use of a sample-barcoded 5' primer and a J-beta primer mix characterized a second PCR of about 7 to 12 cycles. MiXCR was run by TCRdb on the 5' RACE reads, yielding one entry per CDR3 protein. The data contain 1.5 million to 2 million distinct CDR3 sequences, around 48% of them singletons. Sample: blood. The receptors derive from a woman aged 40 to 55 in good health.

Comments on this clonotype: The junction departs from the called germline gene at one end, perhaps through a read error. The chain links TRBV14 to TRBJ2-5; D may match TRBD1 or TRBD2 (5 bases each). Germline CDR1 and CDR2: SGHDN and FVKESK. CDR3 length: 13 residues. CDR3 residues: CASSPLDPGTRYF. The CDR3 DNA reads TGTGCCAGCAGCCCCCTAGACCCGGGGACCCGGTACTTC.

The J gene is TRBJ2-5, the V gene TRBV5-6; D is undetermined. The J call is in doubt because the DNA end fits TRBJ2-7 better. Germline V gene lookup returns CDR1 SGHDT and CDR2 YYEEEE. CDR3 length equals 14 residues. The CDR3 region is CASRAYGRNYEQYF. CDR3 sequence (DNA): TGTGCCAGCAGGGCGTATGGGCGGAACTACGAGCAGTACTTC.

This clonotype was seen only a few times. The chain uses TRBV20-1 and TRBJ2-3; D perhaps matches TRBD2 (5 bases). CDR1 and CDR2 from the germline V gene are DFQATT and SNEGSKA (reference sequence). This CDR3 contains 13 residues. V lost 3 bases, J lost 5 bases, and 12 bases lay in between. In nucleotides, the CDR3 is TGCAGTGCTAGTGGTTCCGGAGGAGATACGCAGTATTTT. This gives the protein CSASGSGGDTQYF.

V usage is TRBV4-3 and J usage is TRBJ2-3, with TRBD1 identical over 9 bases. This CDR3 spans 13 amino acids. The ends lost 7 bases at V and 5 bases at J; junction bases unmatched: 4. From germline, CDR1 is LGHNA and CDR2 YSLEER. CDR3 bases: TGCGCCAGCAACAGGGGGCAAGGAGATACGCAGTATTTT. This codes for CASNRGQGDTQYF.

This clonotype appeared many times. V usage is TRBV7-9 and J usage is TRBJ2-6; D call uncertain. The CDR3 consists of 14 residues. V lost 4 bases and J 4 bases, leaving 8 bases between the germline ends. Per the germline V gene, CDR1 is SEHNR and CDR2 is FQNEAQ (reference sequence). The CDR3: CASSSRSGANVLTF. CDR3 sequence (DNA): TGTGCCAGCAGCTCCCGGTCCGGGGCCAACGTCCTGACTTTC. The full variable domain, its missing parts supplied by reference TRBV7-9 and TRBJ2-6, is DTGVSQNPRHKITKRGQNVTFRCDPISEHNRLYWYRQTLGQGPEFLTYFQNEAQLEKSRLLSDRFSAERPKGSFSTLEIQRTEQGDSAMYLCASSSRSGANVLTFGAGSRLTVL.

This clonotype was seen a few times. The rearrangement joins TRBV4-2 to TRBJ2-1; 7 bases line up with TRBD2. The ends lost 4 bases at V and 3 bases at J; junction bases unmatched: 9. The CDR3 is 16 amino acids. CDR1 and CDR2 from the germline V gene are LGHNA and YNFKEQ. This CDR3 reads CASSLSVGGGYNEQFF. In nucleotides, the CDR3 is TGTGCCAGCAGCCTCTCTGTGGGGGGGGGCTACAATGAGCAGTTCTTC.

The chain uses TRBV13 and TRBJ2-5; TRBD2 aligns across 9 bases. The DNA end lines up better with TRBJ2-7; the J call may be wrong. Germline V CDR1 and CDR2: PRHDT, FYEKMQ (reference sequence). This CDR3 region has 24 residues. In DNA form, the CDR3 reads TGTGCCAGCAGCTCACGTAAACCAACCGGGGCACCCGTTGGCGGGAGGGCCTTTGGATACGAGCAGTACTTC. Protein sequence: CASSSRKPTGAPVGGRAFGYEQYF.

CDR3 bases: TGTGCCAGCAGTTTCGGCGGGGCTGCCACAGATACGCAGTATTTT. Its protein product is CASSFGGAATDTQYF. The V gene is TRBV28, the J gene TRBJ2-3; maybe TRBD2 (6 bases). V lost 3 bases and J 2 bases, leaving 12 bases between the germline ends. The V gene's germline CDR1 is MDHEN and CDR2 SYDVKM. This CDR3 region has 15 residues.

This clonotype was picked up a small number of times. The chain couples TRBV2 to TRBJ2-6; D gene ambiguous. Germline loops: CDR1 SNHLY, CDR2 FYNNEI. Trimming stripped 9 bases from V and 2 bases from J, with 5 bases between. This CDR3 is built from 12 residues. CDR3 sequence: CARLTGANVLTF. Written as DNA, the CDR3 is TGTGCCAGGTTAACTGGGGCCAACGTCCTGACTTTC.

This clonotype was detected a few times. This chain joins TRBV29-1 and TRBJ2-1; 12 bases line up with TRBD2. Unmatched junction bases numbered 9, after V lost 3 bases and J lost 6 bases. Per the germline V gene, CDR1 is SQVTM and CDR2 is ANQGSEA. This CDR3 has 16 residues. CDR3 DNA sequence: TGCAGCGTTGAGGGGACGACTAGCGGGGGACTCAATGAGCAGTTCTTC. It specifies CSVEGTTSGGLNEQFF.

J is TRBJ2-1 and V is TRBV7-9; D might be TRBD2 (5 bases). CDR3 length: 12 residues. Germline loops: CDR1 SEHNR, CDR2 FQNEAQ (reference sequence). V lost 1 base and J 15 bases, leaving 13 bases between the germline ends. The chain's CDR3 is CASSLEPGRPFF. Written as DNA, the CDR3 is TGTGCCAGCAGCTTAGAGCCTGGGAGACCGTTCTTC.

J is TRBJ2-5 and V is TRBV6-2 or TRBV6-3; 9 positions agree with TRBD1. Trimming at V came to 7 bases and at J to 2 bases, leaving 11 bases not matched to a gene. The CDR3 has 16 amino acids. Germline V gene sequence: CDR1 MNHEY, CDR2 SVGEGT. The CDR3 here is CASKGQGLLRQETQYF. For the CDR3, the DNA is TGTGCCAGCAAAGGACAGGGGTTGTTGAGGCAAGAGACCCAGTACTTC.

V gene TRBV5-1 combines with J gene TRBJ1-4; TRBD1 matches at 7 bases. Germline assignment: CDR1 SGHRS and CDR2 YFSETQ. With 5 bases clipped from V and 10 bases from J, the junction kept 8 bases outside the gene matches. The CDR3 is made up of 13 amino acids. Here the CDR3 reads CASRRQGRGKLFF. In DNA, the CDR3 is TGCGCCAGCAGACGACAGGGACGGGGAAAACTGTTTTTT.

This clonotype was recorded a few times. The gene calls are TRBV13 and TRBJ2-5; TRBD2 aligns across 9 bases. V gave up 4 bases and J gave up 1 base; unmatched junction bases: 7. The CDR3 spans 16 residues. Germline V gene lookup returns CDR1 PRHDT and CDR2 FYEKMQ (reference sequence). The CDR3 DNA reads as TGTGCCAGCAGCTCTCTAGCGGGAAGACTCCAAGAGACCCAGTACTTC. It specifies CASSSLAGRLQETQYF.

The chain uses TRBV27 and TRBJ2-1; D gene ambiguous. The CDR3 contains 17 residues. Germline V gives CDR1 MNHEY, CDR2 SMNVEV (reference sequence). Between the trimmed V and J ends, which lost 7 bases and 0 bases, there was a span of 19 bases. CDR3 loop: CASTPLVSPSSYNEQFF. The CDR3 region has the DNA TGTGCCAGCACACCCCTGGTCTCGCCGAGCTCCTACAATGAGCAGTTCTTC.

The chain recombines TRBV28 with TRBJ2-7, with D perhaps matching TRBD2 (5 bases). This CDR3 spans 14 amino acids. Germline lookup yields CDR1 MDHEN and CDR2 SYDVKM. The V end lost 8 bases, the J end lost 3 bases, and 17 bases lay between the germline ends. The CDR3 loop is CASVLGGENYEQYF. The CDR3 DNA follows: TGTGCCAGCGTCCTGGGTGGGGAGAACTACGAGCAGTACTTC.

The chain joins TRBV11-2 to TRBJ2-7; 13 nucleotides align to TRBD2. The V and J ends lost 5 bases and 7 bases, in that order; junction bases with no gene match: 8. This CDR3 region has 15 residues. Germline-derived CDR1 and CDR2 are SGHAT and FQNNGV. The CDR3 reads CASSKLAGGTYEQYF. CDR3 sequence (DNA): TGTGCCAGCAGCAAACTAGCGGGGGGGACTTATGAGCAGTACTTC.

The chain couples TRBV7-9 to TRBJ2-5, with D possibly matching TRBD2 (7 bases). This CDR3 has 15 residues. Germline V gives CDR1 SEHNR, CDR2 FQNEAQ (reference sequence). With 3 bases removed from V and 1 base from J, the gap between germline ends came to 12 bases. DNA for the CDR3: TGTGCCAGCAGCTTCCTGGGGGGGGCCCAAGAGACCCAGTACTTC. Protein: CASSFLGGAQETQYF. Looking up the rest from reference TRBV7-9 and TRBJ2-5 gives the full variable domain: DTGVSQNPRHKITKRGQNVTFRCDPISEHNRLYWYRQTLGQGPEFLTYFQNEAQLEKSRLLSDRFSAERPKGSFSTLEIQRTEQGDSAMYLCASSFLGGAQETQYFGPGTRLLVL.

A remark on this clonotype: An end of the junction differs from the germline gene, which may be a read error. This rearrangement joins TRBV6-6 to TRBJ1-2; 8 bases agree with TRBD1. Germline CDR1 MNHNY, CDR2 SVGAGI (reference sequence). CDR3 length: 17 residues. The CDR3 sequence: CASSPHTPDRVAIGHTF. For the CDR3, the DNA is TGTGCCAGCAGCCCGCATACCCCGGACAGGGTAGCGATTGGCCACACCTTC.

This chain connects TRBV25-1 to TRBJ1-5; D uncertain. The V gene lost 1 base and the J gene lost 3 bases, with 7 bases spanning the gap. Germline V gene data show CDR1 as MGHDK and CDR2 as SYGVNS. The CDR3 loop spans 14 amino acids. DNA for the CDR3: TGTGCCAGCAGTGAATGGTCCGTCAATCAGCCCCAGCATTTT. It is translated as CASSEWSVNQPQHF.